This T cell receptor (beta chain) was identified during a study of blood T cells in healthy people across ages. As for the study in general: Capture via template switching afforded approximately one barcoded beta molecule per two T cells. Study-wide findings and caveats: CMV status of donors was not determined, possibly confounding expanded clonotype changes.

With respect to this clonotype: The antigen is unknown.

The CDR3 length is 15 residues. Germline V gene data show CDR1 as SGHTA and CDR2 as FQGNSA. V lost 1 base and J 1 base, leaving 8 bases between the germline ends. Through a sample-barcoded 5' primer and a J-beta primer mix, a second PCR was run for roughly 6 to 12 cycles. All cDNA molecules were each tagged by a template-switch adaptor with 12 random nucleotides. TCRdb re-analysed the 5' RACE reads in MiXCR, keeping a single row per CDR3 protein. The data show fewer than 1,000,000 distinct CDR3 sequences, around half seen once. The study isolated at least 6.5 million PBMCs from each sample. This receptor was identified in an elderly man in good health. Input material: blood. The chain uses TRBV7-2 and TRBJ2-1; D gene ambiguous. CDR3 residues: CASSLGVDSYNEQFF. The CDR3 DNA sequence: TGTGCCAGCAGCTTAGGGGTGGATTCCTACAATGAGCAGTTCTTC.